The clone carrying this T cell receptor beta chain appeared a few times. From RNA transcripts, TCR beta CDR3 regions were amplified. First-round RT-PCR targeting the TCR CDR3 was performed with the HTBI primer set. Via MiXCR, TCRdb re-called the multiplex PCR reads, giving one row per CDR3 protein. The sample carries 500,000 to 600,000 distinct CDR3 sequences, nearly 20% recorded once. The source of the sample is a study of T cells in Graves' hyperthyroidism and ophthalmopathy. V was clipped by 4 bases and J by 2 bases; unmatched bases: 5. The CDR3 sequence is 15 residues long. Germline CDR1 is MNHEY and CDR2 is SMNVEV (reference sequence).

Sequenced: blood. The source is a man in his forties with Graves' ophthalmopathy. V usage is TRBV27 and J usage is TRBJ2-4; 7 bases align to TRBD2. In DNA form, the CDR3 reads TGTGCCAGCAGTTCTCCGGGGGGTCCCAAAAACATTCAGTACTTC. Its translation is CASSSPGGPKNIQYF.